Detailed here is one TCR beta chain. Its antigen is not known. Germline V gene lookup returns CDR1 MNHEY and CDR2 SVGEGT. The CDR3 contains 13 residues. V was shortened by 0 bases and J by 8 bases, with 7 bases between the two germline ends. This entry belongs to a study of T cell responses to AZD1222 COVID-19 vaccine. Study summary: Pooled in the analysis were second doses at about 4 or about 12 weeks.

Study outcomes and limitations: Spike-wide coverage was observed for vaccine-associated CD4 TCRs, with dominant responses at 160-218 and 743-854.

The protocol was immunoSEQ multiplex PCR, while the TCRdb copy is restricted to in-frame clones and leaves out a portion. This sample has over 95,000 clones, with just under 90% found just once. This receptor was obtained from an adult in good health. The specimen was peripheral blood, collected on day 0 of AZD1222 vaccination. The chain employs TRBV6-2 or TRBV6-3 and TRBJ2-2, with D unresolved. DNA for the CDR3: TGTGCCAGCAGTTACTCGATTCAGGGGGAGCTGTTTTTT. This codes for CASSYSIQGELFF.